This TCR beta chain was observed in a study of blood T cell repertoires in COVID-19. Across the whole study: The samples span acute and convalescent COVID-19 from the United States, Italy and Spain. T cells, B-cell-depleted T cells, or PBMCs provided the cDNA or gDNA that served as material.

Germline V gene lookup returns CDR1 MNHNY and CDR2 SVGAGI (reference sequence). The CDR3 contains 14 residues. The V and J ends lost 6 bases and 4 bases respectively, with 12 bases between them. As originally analysed: Reference gene primer amplification gave estimated nucleated cell counts. TCRdb keeps only in-frame clones here, not all; method: immunoSEQ multiplex PCR. V and J calls and clone size come straight from that table; D and trimming were deduced from the DNA. Here the sample spans 140,000 to 150,000 clones, roughly 91% being singletons. The gene calls are TRBV6-6 and TRBJ2-2; D may be TRBD1 (6 bases). The receptor was isolated from a man in his sixties with active or convalescent COVID-19. The sequenced sample consisted of peripheral blood. The CDR3: CASSPLGATGELFF. The CDR3 DNA follows: TGTGCCAGCAGCCCCCTGGGGGCCACCGGGGAGCTGTTTTTT.